The sequence of this T cell receptor (beta chain) was determined in a study of blood T cell repertoires in COVID-19. TCRdb's copy holds only in-frame clones and misses some; the assay was immunoSEQ multiplex PCR. The sample carries approximately 270,000 clones, just under 90% recorded once. Those who participated ranged in age from about 18 to 89 years and resided in 20 to 25 US areas. Germline lookup yields CDR1 SGHRS and CDR2 YFSETQ. V gave up 2 bases and J gave up 0 bases; unmatched junction bases: 2. This CDR3 spans 16 amino acids. Material: PBMCs or T cells enriched from blood (not recorded which). The TCR sequence derives from a woman aged 30 to 39 with acute COVID-19. This chain uses TRBV5-1 with TRBJ2-6; TRBD1 aligns across 7 bases. Here the CDR3 DNA reads TGCGCCAGCAGCTTTACAGGGGTCTCTGGGGCCAACGTCCTGACTTTC. This translates into CASSFTGVSGANVLTF.